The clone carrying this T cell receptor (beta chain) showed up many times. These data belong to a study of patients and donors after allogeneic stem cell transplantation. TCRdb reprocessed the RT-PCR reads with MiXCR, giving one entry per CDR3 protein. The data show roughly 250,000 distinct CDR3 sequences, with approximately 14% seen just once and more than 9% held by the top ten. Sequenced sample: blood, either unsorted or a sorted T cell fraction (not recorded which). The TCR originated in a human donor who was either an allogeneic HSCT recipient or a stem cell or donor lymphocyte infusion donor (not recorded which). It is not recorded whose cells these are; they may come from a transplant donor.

CDR3 in DNA: TGTGCCAGCAGCTTAGATCCGGGCACCCACACTGAAGCTTTCTTT. Amino acid sequence: CASSLDPGTHTEAFF. V gene TRBV7-2 combines with J gene TRBJ1-1; D unclear. The CDR3 extends over 15 amino acids. The V and J ends lost 1 base and 3 bases respectively, with 12 bases between them. Per germline, CDR1 SGHTA and CDR2 FQGNSA.